The sequence of this T cell receptor (beta chain) was determined in a study of T-cell memory formation after mild COVID-19. About this clonotype itself: Its specificity is not known.

Study findings and constraints: The study detected some responding clones in pre-infection memory, suggesting cross-reactive memory joined. Contracting clones localized mainly to CM and EM when CD4+ and mainly to EMRA when CD8+. From day 15 to 85, contracting clones were balanced between CD4 and CD8, whereas later expanders leaned toward CD4+.

The CDR3 spans 15 residues. The germline gives CDR1 LGHDT, CDR2 YNNKEL (reference sequence). V lost 5 bases to trimming and J lost 4 bases, with 15 bases between them. The 5'RACE method, run with constant-segment primers, produced TCR alpha and TCR beta cDNA libraries (carrying sample barcodes and UMIs). From the 5' RACE reads, TCRdb called clonotypes with MiXCR, one entry per CDR3 protein. The sample lists 100,000 to 130,000 distinct CDR3 sequences, over 13% seen once, with approximately 43% in the top ten. The sample consisted of PBMCs or a T cell subset sorted from them (not recorded which). This sequence originates from a man aged 18 to 29 who had mild COVID-19 (a few samples of this study predate the infection). Cell type and time point are not known. The chain joins TRBV3-1 to TRBJ2-1; D may be TRBD1 (6 bases). CDR3 nucleotides: TGTGCCAGCAGCGCCAAAGGGGGTTGGTACAATGAGCAGTTCTTC. The encoded protein is CASSAKGGWYNEQFF.